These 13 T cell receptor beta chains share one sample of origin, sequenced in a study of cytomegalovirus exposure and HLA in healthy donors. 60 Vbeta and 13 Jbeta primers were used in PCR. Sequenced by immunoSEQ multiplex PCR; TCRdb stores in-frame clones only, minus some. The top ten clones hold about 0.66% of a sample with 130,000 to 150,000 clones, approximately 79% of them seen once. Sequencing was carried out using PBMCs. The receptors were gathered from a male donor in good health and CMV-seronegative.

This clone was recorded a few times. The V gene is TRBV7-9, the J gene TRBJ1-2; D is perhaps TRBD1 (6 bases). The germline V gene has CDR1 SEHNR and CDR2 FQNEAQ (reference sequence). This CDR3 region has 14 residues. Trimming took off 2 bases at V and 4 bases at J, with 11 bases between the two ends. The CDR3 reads CASSLIGGSYGYTF. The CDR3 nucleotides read TGTGCCAGCAGCTTAATAGGGGGTTCCTATGGCTACACCTTC. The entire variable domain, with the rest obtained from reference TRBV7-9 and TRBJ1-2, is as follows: DTGVSQNPRHKITKRGQNVTFRCDPISEHNRLYWYRQTLGQGPEFLTYFQNEAQLEKSRLLSDRFSAERPKGSFSTLEIQRTEQGDSAMYLCASSLIGGSYGYTFGSGTRLTVV.

Here the CDR3 DNA reads TGTGCCAGCAGCTTCCCGAGGAGCGGGGGGGCTGGTACCTACAATGAGCAGTTCTTC. Its protein is CASSFPRSGGAGTYNEQFF. The chain is built from TRBV11-2 and TRBJ2-1; 10 nucleotides agree with TRBD2. Germline V gene lookup returns CDR1 SGHAT and CDR2 FQNNGV. The V gene end was trimmed by 3 bases and the J gene end by 2 bases; junction bases not matched to a gene: 13. The CDR3 extends over 19 amino acids.

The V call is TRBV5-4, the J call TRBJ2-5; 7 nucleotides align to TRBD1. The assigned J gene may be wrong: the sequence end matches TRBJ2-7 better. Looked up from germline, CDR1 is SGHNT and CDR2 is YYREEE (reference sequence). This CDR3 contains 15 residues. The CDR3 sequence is CASSETGDHSYEQYF. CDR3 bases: TGTGCCAGCAGCGAAACAGGGGATCACTCCTACGAGCAGTACTTC.

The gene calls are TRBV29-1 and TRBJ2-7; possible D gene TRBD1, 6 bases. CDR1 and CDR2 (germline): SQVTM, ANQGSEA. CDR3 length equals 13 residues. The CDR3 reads CSYTSLTGLEQYF. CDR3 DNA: TGCAGTTACACCTCCTTAACAGGGCTCGAGCAGTACTTC.

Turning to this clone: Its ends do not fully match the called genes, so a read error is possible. In DNA, the CDR3 is TGTGCCAGCAGCCAGGGAATCTATAGCTACACCTTC. This encodes CASSQGIYSYTF. The chain links TRBV11-3 to TRBJ1-2; TRBD1 might be the D (5 bases). The CDR3 contains 12 residues. The germline gives CDR1 SGHNT, CDR2 YENEEA.

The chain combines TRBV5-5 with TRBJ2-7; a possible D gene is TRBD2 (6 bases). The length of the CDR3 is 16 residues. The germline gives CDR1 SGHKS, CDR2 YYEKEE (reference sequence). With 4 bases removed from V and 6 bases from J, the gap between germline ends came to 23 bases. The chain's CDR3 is CASSREPGPLPREQYF. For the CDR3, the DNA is TGTGCCAGCAGCCGGGAGCCGGGTCCCTTACCCCGCGAGCAGTACTTC.

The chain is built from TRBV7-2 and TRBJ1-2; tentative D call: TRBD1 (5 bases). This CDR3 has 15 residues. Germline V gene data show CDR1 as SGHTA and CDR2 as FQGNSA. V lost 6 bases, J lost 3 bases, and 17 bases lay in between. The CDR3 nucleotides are TGTGCCAGCAGGGTGACAGCAGCAAGGGACTATGGCTACACCTTC. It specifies CASRVTAARDYGYTF.

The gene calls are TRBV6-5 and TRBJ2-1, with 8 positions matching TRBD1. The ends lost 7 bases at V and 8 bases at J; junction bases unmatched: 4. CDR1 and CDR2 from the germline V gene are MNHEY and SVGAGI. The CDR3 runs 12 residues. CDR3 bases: TGTGCCAGCACCGGACAGGGCTATGAGCAGTTCTTC. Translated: CASTGQGYEQFF.

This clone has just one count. CDR3 nucleotide sequence: TGCGCCAGCAGCCAAGAAGCAGGGTGGAACTATGGCTACACCTTC. Amino acids: CASSQEAGWNYGYTF. J is TRBJ1-2 and V is TRBV4-3, with a weak D call TRBD1 (5 bases). The CDR3 has 15 amino acids. CDR1 and CDR2 from the germline V gene are LGHNA and YSLEER. With 0 bases removed from V and 2 bases from J, the gap between germline ends came to 10 bases.

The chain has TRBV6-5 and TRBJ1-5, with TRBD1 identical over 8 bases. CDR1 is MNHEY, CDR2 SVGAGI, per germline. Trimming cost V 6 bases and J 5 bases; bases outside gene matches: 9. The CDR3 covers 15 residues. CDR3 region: CASRGTGGNHQPQHF. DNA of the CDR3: TGTGCCAGCAGGGGCACAGGGGGAAACCATCAGCCCCAGCATTTT.

The CDR3 region has the DNA TGTGCCAGCAGCTTTACCGGGGAAGCCGAGCAGTACTTC. Amino acid sequence: CASSFTGEAEQYF. The V and J genes are TRBV7-3 and TRBJ2-7, with TRBD2 as a possible D gene (5 bases). CDR3 length: 13 residues. V dropped 3 bases and J dropped 6 bases, with 12 bases sitting between them. Germline CDR1 is SGHTA and CDR2 is FQGTGA.

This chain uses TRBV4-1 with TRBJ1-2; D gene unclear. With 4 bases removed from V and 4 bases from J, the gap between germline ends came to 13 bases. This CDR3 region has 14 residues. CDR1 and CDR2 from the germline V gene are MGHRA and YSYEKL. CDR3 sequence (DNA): TGCGCCAGCAGCCCGTTATCCGGGGTCTATGGCTACACCTTC. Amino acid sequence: CASSPLSGVYGYTF.

The CDR3 DNA sequence: TGTGCCAGCAGCTTGGGCGTTATGGCTACGAGGGGCTACACCTTC. Translation gives CASSLGVMATRGYTF. V gene TRBV5-4 combines with J gene TRBJ1-2; D gene uncertain. This CDR3 is 15 amino acids long. Germline V gene sequence: CDR1 SGHNT, CDR2 YYREEE (reference sequence). Trimming cost V 0 bases and J 8 bases, with 17 bases left between them. Using reference TRBV5-4 and TRBJ1-2 for the parts outside the CDR3, the full variable domain is ETGVTQSPTHLIKTRGQQVTLRCSSQSGHNTVSWYQQALGQGPQFIFQYYREEENGRGNFPPRFSGLQFPNYSSELNVNALELDDSALYLCASSLGVMATRGYTFGSGTRLTVV.